This T cell receptor beta chain was identified in a study of blood T cell repertoires in COVID-19. About the research overall: Collection of acute and convalescent COVID-19 samples took place in the United States, Italy and Spain.

CDR1 is LNHDA, CDR2 SQIVND, per germline (reference sequence). V lost 0 bases, J lost 4 bases, and 6 bases stayed unmatched. This CDR3 is built from 15 residues. Original processing methods: Amplification with reference gene primers provided the estimates of nucleated cell counts. Method: immunoSEQ multiplex PCR; TCRdb's copy keeps in-frame clones and lacks some. V, J and clone size are taken as reported in that table, and D and trimming were inferred from the DNA itself. The sample carries about 370,000 clones, 85% to 90% recorded once. The participants were between about 18 and 89 years old and came from under 25 US areas.

The receptor was derived from a man between 18 and 29 years old who had recovered from COVID-19. The chain links TRBV19 to TRBJ2-7, with 7 positions matching TRBD2. Sequenced sample: PBMCs or T cells enriched from blood (not recorded which). The chain's CDR3 is CASSIDPSGTYEQYF. The DNA for the CDR3 is TGTGCCAGTAGTATAGATCCGAGCGGGACTTACGAGCAGTACTTC.